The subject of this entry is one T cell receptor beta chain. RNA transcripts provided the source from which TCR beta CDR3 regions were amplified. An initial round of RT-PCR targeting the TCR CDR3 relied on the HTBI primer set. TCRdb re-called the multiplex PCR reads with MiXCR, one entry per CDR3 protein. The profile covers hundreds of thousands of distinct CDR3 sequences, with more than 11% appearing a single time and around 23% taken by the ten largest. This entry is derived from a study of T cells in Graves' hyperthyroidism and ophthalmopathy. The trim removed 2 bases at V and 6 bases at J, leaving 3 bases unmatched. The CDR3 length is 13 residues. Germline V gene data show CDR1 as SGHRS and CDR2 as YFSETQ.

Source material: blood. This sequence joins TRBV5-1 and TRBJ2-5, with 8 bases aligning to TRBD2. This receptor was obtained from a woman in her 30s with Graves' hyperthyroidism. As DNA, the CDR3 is TGCGCCAGCAGCTTAGGCGGGAGGAAGACCCAGTACTTC. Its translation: CASSLGGRKTQYF.